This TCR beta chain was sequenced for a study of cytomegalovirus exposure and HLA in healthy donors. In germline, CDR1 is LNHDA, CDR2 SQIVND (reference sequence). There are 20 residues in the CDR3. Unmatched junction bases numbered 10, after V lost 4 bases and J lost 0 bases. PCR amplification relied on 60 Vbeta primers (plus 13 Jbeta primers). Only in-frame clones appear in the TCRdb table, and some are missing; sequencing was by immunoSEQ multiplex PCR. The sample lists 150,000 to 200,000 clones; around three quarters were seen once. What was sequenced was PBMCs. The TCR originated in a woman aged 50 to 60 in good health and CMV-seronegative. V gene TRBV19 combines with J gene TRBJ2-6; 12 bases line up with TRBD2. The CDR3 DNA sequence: TGTGCCAGTAGTAGCTACGCCTCTAGCGGGGGGGGCTCTGGGGCCAACGTCCTGACTTTC. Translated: CASSSYASSGGGSGANVLTF.